This TCR beta chain emerged from a study of shared clonotypes between healthy human individuals. Study background: The cohort comprised a couple of women and a few men. Their ages spanned 18 to 49 years.

Points on this clone: What it recognizes is unknown. Other DNA variants within this sample encode the same CDR3.

Germline V gives CDR1 SGHAT, CDR2 FQDESV (reference sequence). CDR3 size: 14 residues. Deletions cut 3 bases from V and 3 bases from J, with 11 bases between. Researchers drew on tens of millions of PBMCs for genomic DNA from unsorted samples. Researchers ran the assay at a deep level. Using immunoSEQ multiplex PCR, the repertoire was profiled, and TCRdb retains in-frame clones only, with some absent. The sample shows about 490,000 clones, approximately 80% of them seen only once. Findings and limits, study-wide: Researchers sampled only blood; tissue repertoires likely differ.

This clonotype originated in a woman aged 40 to 49 in good health. Some clones in this sample may be carry-over from other donors' samples. The chain carries TRBV11-1 and TRBJ2-5, with a possible D match to TRBD2 (6 bases). The sample consisted of PBMCs. Here the CDR3 reads CASSLGGSEETQYF. CDR3 nucleotide sequence: TGTGCCAGCAGCTTGGGAGGCAGTGAAGAGACCCAGTACTTC. Together with reference TRBV11-1 and TRBJ2-5, the CDR3 gives the full variable domain: EAEVAQSPRYKITEKSQAVAFWCDPISGHATLYWYRQILGQGPELLVQFQDESVVDDSQLPKDRFSAERLKGVDSTLKIQPAELGDSAMYLCASSLGGSEETQYFGPGTRLLVL.